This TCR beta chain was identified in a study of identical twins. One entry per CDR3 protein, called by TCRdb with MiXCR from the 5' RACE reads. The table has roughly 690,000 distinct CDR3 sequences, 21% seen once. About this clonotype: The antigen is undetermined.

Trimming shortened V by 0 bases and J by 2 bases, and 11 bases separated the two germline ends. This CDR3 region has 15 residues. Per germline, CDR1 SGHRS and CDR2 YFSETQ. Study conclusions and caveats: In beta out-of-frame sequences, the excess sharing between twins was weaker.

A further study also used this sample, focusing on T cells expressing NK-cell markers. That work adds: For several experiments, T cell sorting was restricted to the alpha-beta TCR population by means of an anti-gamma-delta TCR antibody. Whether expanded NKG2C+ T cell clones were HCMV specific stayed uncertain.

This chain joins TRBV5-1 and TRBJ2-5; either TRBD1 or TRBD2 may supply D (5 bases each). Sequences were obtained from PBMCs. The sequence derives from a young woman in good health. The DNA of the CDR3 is TGCGCCAGCAGCTTGGTGGGACCCAGACAAGAGACCCAGTACTTC. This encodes CASSLVGPRQETQYF.